The clone carrying this T cell receptor beta chain was seen once. The antigen is not known. This entry is derived from a study of T cell responses to AZD1222 COVID-19 vaccine. About the study: Pooling was applied to second doses at about 4 or about 12 weeks.

This table comes from immunoSEQ multiplex PCR, and its TCRdb copy is limited to in-frame clones, with some not included. The table has about 92,000 clones, approximately 90% seen once; the top ten hold about a fifth. Study conclusions and caveats: Nearly half of spike-specific TCRs reportedly target unmutated variant regions. It should be noted that donors were predominantly white British and more often female, and clonal diversity was possibly underestimated.

V was clipped by 8 bases and J by 6 bases, with 7 bases between them. The CDR3 is 10 residues long. Germline values: CDR1 MNHEY, CDR2 SVGAGI. The sequence derives from an adult in good health. The chain has TRBV6-5 and TRBJ1-1; the D gene is possibly TRBD1 (5 bases). Sequenced here: peripheral blood, sampled on day 0 of AZD1222 vaccination. DNA of the CDR3: TGTGCCAGCGGAGGGGCTGAAGCTTTCTTT. Translation: CASGGAEAFF.